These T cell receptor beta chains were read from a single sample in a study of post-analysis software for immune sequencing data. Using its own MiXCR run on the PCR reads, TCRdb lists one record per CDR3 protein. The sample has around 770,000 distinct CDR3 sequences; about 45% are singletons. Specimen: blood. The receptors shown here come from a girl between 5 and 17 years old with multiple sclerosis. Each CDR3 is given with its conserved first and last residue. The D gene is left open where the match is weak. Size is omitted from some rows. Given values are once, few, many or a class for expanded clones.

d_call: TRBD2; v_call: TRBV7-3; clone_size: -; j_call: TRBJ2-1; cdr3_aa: CASSLSSGSLYEQFF; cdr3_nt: TGTGCCAGCAGCTTATCTAGCGGGAGTTTGTATGAGCAGTTCTTC
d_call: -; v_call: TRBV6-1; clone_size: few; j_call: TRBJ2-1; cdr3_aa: CASQKESYNEQFF; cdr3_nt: TGTGCCAGCCAAAAAGAATCATACAATGAGCAGTTCTTC
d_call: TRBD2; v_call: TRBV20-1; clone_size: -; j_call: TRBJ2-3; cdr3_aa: CSASTGGPGTDTLYF; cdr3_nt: TGCAGTGCTAGTACGGGAGGGCCCGGCACAGATACGCTGTATTTT
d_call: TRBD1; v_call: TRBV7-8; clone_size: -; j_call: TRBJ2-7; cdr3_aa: CASSLGTGLSYEQYF; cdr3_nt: TGTGCCAGCAGCTTAGGGACAGGACTCTCCTACGAGCAGTACTTC
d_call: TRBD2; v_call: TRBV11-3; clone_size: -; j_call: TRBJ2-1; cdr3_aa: CASSLGSSGSLDEQFF; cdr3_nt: TGTGCCAGCAGCTTAGGATCTAGCGGGAGTTTGGATGAGCAGTTCTTC
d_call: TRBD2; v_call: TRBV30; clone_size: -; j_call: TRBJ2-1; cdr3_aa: CAWSHGTSDYNEQFF; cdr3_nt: TGTGCCTGGAGTCACGGGACTAGCGACTACAATGAGCAGTTCTTC
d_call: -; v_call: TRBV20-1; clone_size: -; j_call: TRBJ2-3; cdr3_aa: CSASARDHLTDTQYF; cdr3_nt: TGCAGTGCTTCCGCCCGGGACCACCTGACAGATACGCAGTATTTT
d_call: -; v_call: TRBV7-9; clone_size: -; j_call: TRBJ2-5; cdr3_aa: CASSSPRRQETQYF; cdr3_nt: TGTGCCAGCAGCTCACCTCGGAGGCAAGAGACCCAGTACTTC
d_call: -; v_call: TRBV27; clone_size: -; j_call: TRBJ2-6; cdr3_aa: CASSFSPSRANVLTF; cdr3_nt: TGTGCCAGCAGTTTTTCGCCATCCAGGGCCAACGTCCTGACTTTC
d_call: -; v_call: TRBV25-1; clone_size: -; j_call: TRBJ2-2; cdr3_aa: CASSEPGGANTGELFF; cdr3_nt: TGTGCCAGCAGTGAACCTGGGGGCGCGAACACCGGGGAGCTGTTTTTT
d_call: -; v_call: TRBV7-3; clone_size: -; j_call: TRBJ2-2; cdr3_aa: CASSFSGNTGELFF; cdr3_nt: TGTGCCAGCAGCTTTAGCGGGAACACCGGGGAGCTGTTTTTT
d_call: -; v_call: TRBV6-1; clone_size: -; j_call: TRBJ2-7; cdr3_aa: CASSEAPSYEQYF; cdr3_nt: TGTGCCAGCAGTGAAGCTCCAAGCTACGAGCAGTACTTC
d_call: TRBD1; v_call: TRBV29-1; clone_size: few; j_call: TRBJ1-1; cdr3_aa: CSVAQGTGVGTEAFF; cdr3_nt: TGCAGCGTCGCCCAGGGAACAGGGGTCGGCACTGAAGCTTTCTTT
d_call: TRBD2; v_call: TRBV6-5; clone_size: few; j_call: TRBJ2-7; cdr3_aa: CASSSGLAVSYEQYF; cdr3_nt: TGTGCCAGCAGCTCTGGACTAGCGGTCTCCTACGAGCAGTACTTC
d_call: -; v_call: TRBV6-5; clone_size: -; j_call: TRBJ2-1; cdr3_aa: CASSYRRFNSYNEQFF; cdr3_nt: TGTGCCAGCAGTTACCGACGGTTCAACTCCTACAATGAGCAGTTCTTC
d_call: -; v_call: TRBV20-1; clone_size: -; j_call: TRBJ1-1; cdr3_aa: CSASVGGTEAFF; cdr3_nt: TGCAGTGCTAGTGTTGGGGGCACTGAAGCTTTCTTT
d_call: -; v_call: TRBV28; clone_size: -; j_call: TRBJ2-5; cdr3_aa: CASSREGGLEETQYF; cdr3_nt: TGTGCCAGCAGTAGAGAGGGAGGACTCGAAGAGACCCAGTACTTC
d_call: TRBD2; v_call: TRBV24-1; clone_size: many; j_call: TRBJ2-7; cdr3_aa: CATSDRLAGVYEQYF; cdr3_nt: TGTGCCACCAGTGACCGACTAGCGGGAGTCTACGAGCAGTACTTC
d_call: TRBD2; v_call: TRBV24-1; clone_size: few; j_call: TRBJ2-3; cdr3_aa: CATSDRTGTSDSTDTQYF; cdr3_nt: TGTGCCACCAGTGATCGTACCGGGACTAGCGATAGCACAGATACGCAGTATTTT
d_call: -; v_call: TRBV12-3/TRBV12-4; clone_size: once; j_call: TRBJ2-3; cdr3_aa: CASSPRLVGLSTDTQYF; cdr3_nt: TGTGCCAGCAGTCCCCGACTAGTAGGGTTGAGCACAGATACGCAGTATTTT
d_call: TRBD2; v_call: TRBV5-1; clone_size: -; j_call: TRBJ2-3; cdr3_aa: CASSNLGLAGVSTDTQYF; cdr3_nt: TGCGCCAGCAGCAACCTGGGACTAGCGGGAGTCAGCACAGATACGCAGTATTTT
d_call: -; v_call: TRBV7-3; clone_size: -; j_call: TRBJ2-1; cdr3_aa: CASSLARTDNEQFF; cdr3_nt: TGTGCCAGCAGCTTGGCCAGGACAGACAATGAGCAGTTCTTC
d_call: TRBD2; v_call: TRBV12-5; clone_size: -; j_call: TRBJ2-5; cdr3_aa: CASGSGGLETQYF; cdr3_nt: TGTGCTAGTGGTTCGGGGGGGCTGGAGACCCAGTACTTC
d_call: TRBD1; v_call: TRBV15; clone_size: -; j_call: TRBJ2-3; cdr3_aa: CATSGENRGADTQYF; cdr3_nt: TGTGCCACCAGCGGAGAAAACAGGGGCGCAGATACGCAGTATTTT
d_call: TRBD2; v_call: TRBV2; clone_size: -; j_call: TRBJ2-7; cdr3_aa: CASSEELAASYEQYF; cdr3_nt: TGTGCCAGCAGTGAAGAACTAGCGGCTTCCTACGAGCAGTACTTC
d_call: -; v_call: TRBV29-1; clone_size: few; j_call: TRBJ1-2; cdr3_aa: CSVEIREGYTF; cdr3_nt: TGCAGCGTTGAGATTAGGGAGGGCTACACCTTC
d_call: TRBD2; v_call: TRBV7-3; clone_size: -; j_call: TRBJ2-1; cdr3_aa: CASSLTSGSKYEQFF; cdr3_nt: TGTGCCAGCAGCCTCACTAGCGGGAGTAAGTATGAGCAGTTCTTC
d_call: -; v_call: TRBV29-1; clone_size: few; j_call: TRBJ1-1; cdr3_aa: CSGQTGPNTEAFF; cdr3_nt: TGCAGCGGGCAGACAGGTCCGAACACTGAAGCTTTCTTT
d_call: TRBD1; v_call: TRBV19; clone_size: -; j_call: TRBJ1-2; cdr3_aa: CASSSSGGVGYTF; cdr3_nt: TGTGCCAGTAGTTCGTCAGGGGGGGTTGGCTACACCTTC
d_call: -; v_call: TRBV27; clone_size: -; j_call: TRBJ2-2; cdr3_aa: CASSQRFGELFF; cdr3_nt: TGTGCCAGCAGCCAAAGGTTCGGGGAGCTGTTTTTT
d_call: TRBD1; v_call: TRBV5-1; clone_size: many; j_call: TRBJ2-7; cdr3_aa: CASSLAGTGSYEQYF; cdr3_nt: TGTGCCAGCAGTTTGGCCGGGACAGGGTCCTACGAGCAGTACTTC
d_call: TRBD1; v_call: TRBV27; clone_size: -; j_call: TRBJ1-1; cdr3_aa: CASRGTALNTEAFF; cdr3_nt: TGTGCTAGCAGAGGGACAGCCTTGAACACTGAAGCTTTCTTT
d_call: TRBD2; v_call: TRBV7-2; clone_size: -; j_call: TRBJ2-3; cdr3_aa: CTSSLGAGGDTQYF; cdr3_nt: TGTACCAGCAGCTTGGGAGCGGGGGGAGATACGCAGTATTTT
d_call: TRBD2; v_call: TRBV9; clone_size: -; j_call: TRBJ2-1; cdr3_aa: CASSVDLAGGYNEQFF; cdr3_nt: TGTGCCAGCAGCGTAGACTTAGCGGGAGGGTACAATGAGCAGTTCTTC
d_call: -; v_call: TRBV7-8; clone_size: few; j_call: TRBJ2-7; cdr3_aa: CASSPGIPAREQYF; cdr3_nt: TGTGCCAGCAGCCCCGGGATTCCCGCCCGCGAGCAGTACTTC
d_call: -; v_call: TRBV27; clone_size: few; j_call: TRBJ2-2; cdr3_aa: CASSLLPGNTGELFF; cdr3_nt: TGTGCCAGCAGTTTACTACCGGGAAACACCGGGGAGCTGTTTTTT
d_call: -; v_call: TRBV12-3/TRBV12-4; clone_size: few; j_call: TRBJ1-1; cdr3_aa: CASSLRAGNTEAFF; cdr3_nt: TGTGCCAGCAGTCTCAGGGCAGGCAACACTGAAGCTTTCTTT
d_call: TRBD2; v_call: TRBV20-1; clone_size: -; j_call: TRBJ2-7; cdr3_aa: CSARAAGRASTMGLAGVPSEQYF; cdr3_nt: TGCAGTGCTAGAGCGGCGGGCAGGGCTTCTACTATGGGACTAGCGGGAGTACCCTCCGAGCAGTACTTC
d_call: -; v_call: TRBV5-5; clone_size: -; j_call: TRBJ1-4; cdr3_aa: CASSLNPGGSNEKLFF; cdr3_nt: TGTGCCAGCAGCTTGAATCCGGGAGGCTCCAATGAAAAACTGTTTTTT
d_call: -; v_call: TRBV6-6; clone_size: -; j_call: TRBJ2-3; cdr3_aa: CASSPPGLFYTQYF; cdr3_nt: TGTGCCAGCAGTCCCCCGGGCCTATTCTATACGCAGTATTTT
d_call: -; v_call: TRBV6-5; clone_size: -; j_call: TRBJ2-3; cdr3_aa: CASSQTGTQADTQYF; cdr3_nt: TGTGCCAGCAGCCAAACCGGGACGCAGGCAGATACGCAGTATTTT
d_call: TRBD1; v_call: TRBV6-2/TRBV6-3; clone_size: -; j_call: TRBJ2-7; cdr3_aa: CASSYAVDRSYEQYF; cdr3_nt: TGTGCCAGCAGTTACGCGGTGGACAGGTCGTACGAGCAGTACTTC
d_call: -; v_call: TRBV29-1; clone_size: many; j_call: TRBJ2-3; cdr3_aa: CSVGTRGTQYF; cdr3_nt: TGCAGCGTCGGGACAAGGGGAACGCAGTATTTT
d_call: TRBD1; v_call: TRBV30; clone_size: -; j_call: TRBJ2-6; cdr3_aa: CACQPGTGVSGANVLTF; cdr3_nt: TGTGCCTGTCAGCCCGGGACAGGTGTCTCTGGGGCCAACGTCCTGACTTTC
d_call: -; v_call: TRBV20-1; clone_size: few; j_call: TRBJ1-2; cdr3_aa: CSAKGASNYGYTF; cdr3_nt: TGCAGTGCCAAAGGGGCCTCTAACTATGGCTACACCTTC
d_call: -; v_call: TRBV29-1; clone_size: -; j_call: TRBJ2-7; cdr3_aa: CSVRSEQYF; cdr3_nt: TGCAGCGTTCGGAGCGAGCAGTACTTC
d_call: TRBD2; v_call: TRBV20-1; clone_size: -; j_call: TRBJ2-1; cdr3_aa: CSARLAGASEQFF; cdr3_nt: TGCAGTGCTAGACTAGCGGGTGCCTCTGAGCAGTTCTTC
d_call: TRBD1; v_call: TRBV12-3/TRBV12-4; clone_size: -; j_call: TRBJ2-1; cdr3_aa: CASSPGTGGNEQFF; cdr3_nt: TGTGCCAGCAGTCCCGGGACAGGGGGCAATGAGCAGTTCTTC
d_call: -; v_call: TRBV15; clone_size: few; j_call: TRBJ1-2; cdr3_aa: CATSRDPSTVYGYTF; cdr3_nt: TGTGCCACCAGCAGAGACCCTTCGACGGTCTATGGCTACACCTTC
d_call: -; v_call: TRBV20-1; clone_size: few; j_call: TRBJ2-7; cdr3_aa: CSAAVSGLFYEQYF; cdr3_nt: TGCAGTGCTGCCGTTTCGGGGTTATTCTACGAGCAGTACTTC
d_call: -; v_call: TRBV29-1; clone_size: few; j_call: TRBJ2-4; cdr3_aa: CSVEDPGSGEQYF; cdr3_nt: TGCAGCGTTGAAGACCCGGGTTCGGGGGAGCAGTACTTC
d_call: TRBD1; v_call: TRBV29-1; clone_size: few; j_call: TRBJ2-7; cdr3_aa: CSVAGQDFHEQYF; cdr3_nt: TGCAGCGTTGCTGGACAGGACTTCCACGAGCAGTACTTC
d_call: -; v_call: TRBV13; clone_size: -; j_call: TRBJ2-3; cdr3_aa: CASSPAEGPDTDTQYF; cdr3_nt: TGTGCCAGCAGCCCAGCCGAAGGACCTGACACAGATACGCAGTATTTT
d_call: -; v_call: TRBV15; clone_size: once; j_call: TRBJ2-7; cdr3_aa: CATGKQGYEQYF; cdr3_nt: TGTGCCACCGGAAAACAGGGCTACGAGCAGTACTTC
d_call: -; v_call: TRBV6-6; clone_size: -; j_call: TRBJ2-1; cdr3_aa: CASCRSPGCLNEQFF; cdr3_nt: TGTGCCAGTTGTCGCTCCCCAGGGTGTCTCAATGAGCAGTTCTTC
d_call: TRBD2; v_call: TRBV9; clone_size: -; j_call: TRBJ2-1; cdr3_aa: CASSGLAGDSYNEQFF; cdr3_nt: TGTGCCAGCAGCGGATTAGCGGGAGATTCCTACAATGAGCAGTTCTTC
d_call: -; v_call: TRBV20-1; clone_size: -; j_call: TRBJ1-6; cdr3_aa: CSARGGELDSPLHF; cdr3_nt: TGCAGTGCTAGAGGGGGGGAGCTCGATTCACCCCTCCACTTT
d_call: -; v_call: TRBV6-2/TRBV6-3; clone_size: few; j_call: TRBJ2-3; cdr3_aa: CASSYSLAPTDTQYF; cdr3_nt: TGTGCCAGCAGTTACTCGCTAGCGCCCACAGATACGCAGTATTTT
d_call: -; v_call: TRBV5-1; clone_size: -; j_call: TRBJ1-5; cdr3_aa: CASSMGLDSNQPQHF; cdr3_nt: TGCGCCAGCAGCATGGGGCTTGACAGCAATCAGCCCCAGCATTTT